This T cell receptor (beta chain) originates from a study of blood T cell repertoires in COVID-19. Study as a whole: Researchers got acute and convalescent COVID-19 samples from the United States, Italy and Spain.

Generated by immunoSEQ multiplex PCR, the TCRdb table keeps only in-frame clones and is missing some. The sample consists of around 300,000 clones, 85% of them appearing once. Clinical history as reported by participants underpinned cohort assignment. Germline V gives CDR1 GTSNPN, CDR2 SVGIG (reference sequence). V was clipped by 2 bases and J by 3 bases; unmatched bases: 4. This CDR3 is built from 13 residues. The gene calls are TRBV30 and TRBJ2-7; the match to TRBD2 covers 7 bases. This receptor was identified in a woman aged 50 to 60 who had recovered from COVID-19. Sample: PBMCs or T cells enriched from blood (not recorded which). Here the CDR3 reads CAWSPGLFYEQYF. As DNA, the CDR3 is TGTGCCTGGAGTCCGGGACTATTCTACGAGCAGTACTTC.